The clone carrying this TCR beta chain has at least ten counts. This entry is derived from a study of CD8+CD57+ T cells in acquired aplastic anemia. Study overall: Sorted CD4+ plus CD8+ cells gave DNA averaging around 3 ug.

CDR3 and TCR beta VDJ profiling relied on a genomic DNA template. Each CDR3 protein is one row after TCRdb ran MiXCR on the reads. The data hold about 160,000 distinct CDR3 sequences, with 48% observed a single time. For sequencing, patients were chosen who had shown expansion of CD8+CD57+ cells by flow cytometry. Each patient carried a diagnosis of severe acquired aplastic anemia. CDR3 length: 14 amino acids. Germline assignment: CDR1 SGHNT and CDR2 YYREEE (reference sequence). V lost 5 bases, J lost 3 bases, and 7 bases stayed unmatched. The chain has TRBV5-4 and TRBJ1-2; 7 positions agree with TRBD1. Sequenced material: sorted CD4+, CD8+, or CD8+CD57+ T cells (not recorded which) from PBMCs. This TCR came from a human donor with aplastic anemia. The CDR3 loop reads CASRPTGDDYGYTF. CDR3 nucleotides: TGTGCCAGCAGGCCAACAGGGGACGACTATGGCTACACCTTC.